Listed below are T cell receptor beta chains from one sample, sequenced in a study of blood T cell repertoires in COVID-19. TCRdb's copy holds only in-frame clones and misses some; the assay was immunoSEQ multiplex PCR. The data show 150,000 to 200,000 clones, 80% to 90% seen once. Sequencing input: peripheral blood. Receptor source: a man aged 60-69 years with acute or convalescent COVID-19. Each CDR3 is given with its conserved first and last residue.

TRBJ2-5	TRBV4-1	CASSDRDRLQETQYF
TRBJ2-2	TRBV5-1	CASSKAQVNTGELFF
TRBJ1-4	TRBV28	CASSLVRRGEKLFF
TRBJ2-1	TRBV19	CASSISIVLSSSSYNEQFF
TRBJ2-3	TRBV2	CASSEALRRQERTDTQYF
TRBJ1-6	TRBV7-3	CASSLKPVRDSPLHF
TRBJ2-7	TRBV9	CASSVVPGGEQYF
TRBJ2-3	TRBV14	CASSQRVDTQYF
TRBJ2-2	TRBV19	CASSTSGGTGELFF
TRBJ2-3	TRBV9	CASSVVGLAGGFTDTQYF
TRBJ2-1	TRBV7-2	CASSLGYRGTRVNEQFF
TRBJ1-1	TRBV7-2	CASSTTTWNTEAFF
TRBJ2-7	TRBV27	CASSLSGGGDYEQYF
TRBJ2-1	TRBV7-8	CASSVTGQGYNEQFF
TRBJ1-1	TRBV11-2	CASRQQGNTEAFF
TRBJ1-5	TRBV3-1/TRBV3-2	CASSYISDQPQHF
TRBJ2-1	TRBV27	CASRGLAGGNEQFF
TRBJ2-7	TRBV6-5	CASIRETGFYEQYF
TRBJ2-3	TRBV9	CASTTGTGPDTQYF
TRBJ2-1	TRBV6-2/TRBV6-3	CASSYSGSGQGYNEQFF
TRBJ2-1	TRBV5-4	CASSPRQGLAGRNEQFF
TRBJ1-3	TRBV18	CASSPGTGSGNTIYF
TRBJ2-1	TRBV11-2	CASSFQRSSYNEQFF
TRBJ2-7	TRBV27	CASSFRGQGYEQYF
TRBJ1-6	TRBV9	CASSVRTGDNSPLHF
TRBJ2-3	TRBV10-3	CAISTDPTDTQYF
TRBJ1-1	TRBV27	CASSLYPGWGAFF
TRBJ2-7	TRBV6-5	CASRGGTGPFLEQYF
TRBJ1-2	TRBV5-6	CASSLVISHGYTF
TRBJ1-5	TRBV28	CASSPGGEGQPQHF
TRBJ2-7	TRBV5-6	CASSPGTGGLKQYF
TRBJ2-2	TRBV30	CAAPGTGETGELFF
TRBJ1-5	TRBV10-3	CAISESQGNQPQHF
TRBJ2-3	TRBV20-1	CSASPGQGGDTQYF
TRBJ1-6	TRBV28	CASRPTTGGNSPLHF
TRBJ1-5	TRBV3-1/TRBV3-2	CASSQGPGTGGQPQHF
TRBJ1-2	TRBV27	CASSLQAAHNYGYTF
TRBJ1-2	TRBV5-1	CASSLTGDYGYTF
TRBJ2-7	TRBV2	CASSPDNNSYEQYF